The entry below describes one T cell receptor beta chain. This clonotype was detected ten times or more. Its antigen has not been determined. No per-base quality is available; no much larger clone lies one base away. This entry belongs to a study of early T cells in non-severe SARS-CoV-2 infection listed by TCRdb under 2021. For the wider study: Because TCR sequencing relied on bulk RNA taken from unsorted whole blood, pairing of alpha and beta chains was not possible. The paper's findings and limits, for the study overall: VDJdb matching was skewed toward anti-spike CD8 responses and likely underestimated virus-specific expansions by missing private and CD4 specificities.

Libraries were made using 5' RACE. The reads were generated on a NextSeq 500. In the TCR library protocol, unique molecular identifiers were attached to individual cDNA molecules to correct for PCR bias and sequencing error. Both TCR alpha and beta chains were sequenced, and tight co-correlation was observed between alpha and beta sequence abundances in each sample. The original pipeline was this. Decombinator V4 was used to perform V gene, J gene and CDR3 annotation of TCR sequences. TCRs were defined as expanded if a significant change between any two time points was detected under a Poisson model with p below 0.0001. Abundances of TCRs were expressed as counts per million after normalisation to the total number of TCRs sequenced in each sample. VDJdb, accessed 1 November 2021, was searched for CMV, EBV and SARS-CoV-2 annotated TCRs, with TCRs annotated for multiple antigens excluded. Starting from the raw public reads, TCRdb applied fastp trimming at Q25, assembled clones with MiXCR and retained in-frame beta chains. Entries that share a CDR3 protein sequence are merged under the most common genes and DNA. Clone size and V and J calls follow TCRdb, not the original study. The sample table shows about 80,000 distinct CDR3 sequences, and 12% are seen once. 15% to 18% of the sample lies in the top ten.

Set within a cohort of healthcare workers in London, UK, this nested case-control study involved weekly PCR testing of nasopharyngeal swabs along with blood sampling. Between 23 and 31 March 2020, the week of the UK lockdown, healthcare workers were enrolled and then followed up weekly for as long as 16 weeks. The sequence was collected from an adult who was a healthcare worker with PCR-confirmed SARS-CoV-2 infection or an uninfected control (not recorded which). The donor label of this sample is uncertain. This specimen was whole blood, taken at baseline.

The CDR3 region reads CASSQAWGPLFGATITDTQYF. The nucleotide sequence is given as TGCGCCAGCAGCCAGGCTTGGGGACCTCTCTTTGGAGCAACCATCACAGATACGCAGTATTTT. The chain is assembled from TRBV4-3 and TRBJ2-3; the D gene is tentatively TRBD1 or TRBD2, each matching 5 bases. At the junction V is shortened by 3 bases and J by 2 bases, with 30 bases in between. Inclusive of the bounding cysteine and phenylalanine, the CDR3 is 21 residues long. The retained sequence is limited to the CDR3, 63 bases, with the frame set at the first base. The germline V gene gives CDR1 as LGHNA and CDR2 as YSLEER.